The 31 T cell receptor beta chains below were found in one sample sequenced in a study of spatial heterogeneity in lung cancer. TCRdb processed the 5' RACE reads anew with MiXCR; each CDR3 protein has one entry. The table includes over 14,000 distinct CDR3 sequences, 9.5% to 13% detected once. Noted time point: sample taken at primary tumor resection. Researchers sequenced whole RNA taken from tumor, nontumor lung or frozen PBMC without sorting. Sequencing was performed on PBMCs, taken at surgery. These receptors came from a male donor with early-stage non-small cell lung cancer.

This clonotype was recorded many times. This chain links TRBV6-1 with TRBJ2-2, with 7 bases identical to TRBD1. J lost 7 bases, V lost 5 bases, and 10 bases had no gene match. The CDR3 consists of 15 residues. Germline CDR1 MNHNS, CDR2 SASEGT. CDR3 nucleotide sequence: TGTGCCAGCAGTCCACCTAGAGGGGGCATCGGGGAGCTGTTTTTT. Its protein is CASSPPRGGIGELFF.

Points on this clonotype: This sequence may be a read error, since a much larger clone differs from it by one base. The J gene is TRBJ2-1, the V gene TRBV6-5, with 7 bases identical to TRBD1. V was pared by 7 bases and J by 8 bases, with 14 bases of the junction left unmatched. This CDR3 spans 15 amino acids. Germline CDR1 is MNHEY and CDR2 is SVGAGI. The chain's CDR3 is CASIFQRKGADEQFF. CDR3 DNA: TGTGCCAGCATTTTCCAACGAAAGGGGGCCGATGAGCAGTTCTTC.

This clonotype was counted at least ten times. This rearrangement joins TRBV6-2 or TRBV6-3 to TRBJ2-1; 13 bases align to TRBD2. Per the germline V gene, CDR1 is MNHEY and CDR2 is SVGEGT. There are 18 residues in the CDR3. Trimming cost V 5 bases and J 4 bases; bases outside gene matches: 11. The CDR3 coding sequence is TGTGCCAGCAGTGCAGTAACTAGCGGGAGGGCCGGTTACAATGAGCAGTTCTTC. This sequence encodes CASSAVTSGRAGYNEQFF.

This clonotype showed up just a few times. The CDR3 loop is CASSEDRSSYNEQFF. DNA of the CDR3: TGTGCCAGCAGCGAGGACAGAAGCTCCTACAATGAGCAGTTCTTC. This chain joins TRBV2 and TRBJ2-1; D is possibly TRBD1 (6 bases). The V end was cut by 6 bases, the J end by 0 bases, with 12 bases between. The CDR3 covers 15 residues. Per the germline V gene, CDR1 is SNHLY and CDR2 is FYNNEI. Full variable domain (missing parts from reference TRBV2 and TRBJ2-1): EPEVTQTPSHQVTQMGQEVILRCVPISNHLYFYWYRQILGQKVEFLVSFYNNEISEKSEIFDDQFSVERPDGSNFTLKIRSTKLEDSAMYFCASSEDRSSYNEQFFGPGTRLTVL.

This clonotype was observed at least ten times. The chain is built from TRBV7-3 and TRBJ2-3; a weak D match, TRBD2 (5 bases). The CDR3 length is 13 residues. V was clipped by 2 bases and J by 3 bases, with 6 bases between them. Looked up from germline, CDR1 is SGHTA and CDR2 is FQGTGA. The CDR3 sequence is CASSLEGTDTQYF. DNA for the CDR3: TGTGCCAGCAGCTTAGAGGGTACAGATACGCAGTATTTT.

This clonotype appeared many times. This chain uses TRBV7-3 with TRBJ1-1; weak D call: TRBD1 (5 bases). The V and J ends lost 4 bases and 4 bases respectively, with 13 bases between them. CDR1 and CDR2 (germline): SGHTA, FQGTGA. The CDR3 is 14 amino acids. The CDR3 sequence is CASSSVGGSTEAFF. The CDR3, as DNA: TGTGCCAGCAGCTCCGTCGGGGGAAGCACTGAAGCTTTCTTT.

By sample fraction, this clonotype is medium-sized (0.01 to 0.1%). The chain recombines TRBV28 with TRBJ2-1; 8 bases fit TRBD1. The CDR3 extends over 14 amino acids. CDR1 and CDR2 (germline): MDHEN, SYDVKM. Germline trimming cut 4 bases from V and 8 bases from J; bases unmatched to any gene: 7. The CDR3 loop reads CASSWDRSGDEQFF. The CDR3 region has the DNA TGTGCCAGCAGTTGGGACAGGTCGGGGGATGAGCAGTTCTTC. Supplemented by reference TRBV28 and TRBJ2-1, the full variable domain reads DVKVTQSSRYLVKRTGEKVFLECVQDMDHENMFWYRQDPGLGLRLIYFSYDVKMKEKGDIPEGYSVSREKKERFSLILESASTNQTSMYLCASSWDRSGDEQFFGPGTRLTVL.

This clonotype was counted many times. The chain carries TRBV24-1 and TRBJ2-1; maybe TRBD2 (6 bases). Germline CDR1 KGHDR, CDR2 SFDVKD. V was cut by 3 bases and J by 0 bases, with 8 bases left in between. This CDR3 is 15 amino acids long. Here the CDR3 DNA reads TGTGCCACCAGTGATATCGGGGGCTCCTACAATGAGCAGTTCTTC. Translated: CATSDIGGSYNEQFF.

In its sample, this clonotype was seen many times. The gene calls are TRBV28 and TRBJ2-3; D tentatively fits TRBD1 or TRBD2 (5 bases each). Germline assignment: CDR1 MDHEN and CDR2 SYDVKM. V lost 5 bases and J 0 bases, leaving 15 bases between the germline ends. There are 16 residues in the CDR3. The chain's CDR3 is CASSPRRGSSTDTQYF. CDR3 nucleotides: TGTGCCAGCAGTCCTCGCCGGGGCTCTAGCACAGATACGCAGTATTTT.

This clonotype was counted ten times or more. V and J are TRBV7-6 and TRBJ2-6; D unclear. Germline assignment: CDR1 SGHVS and CDR2 FNYEAQ. The CDR3 runs to 17 residues. Trimming removed 5 bases from V and 5 bases from J, with 19 bases in between. This CDR3 reads CASSRTLDVRRANVLTF. For the CDR3, the DNA is TGTGCCAGCAGCCGCACGTTGGATGTCCGCAGGGCCAACGTCCTGACTTTC.

This clonotype was seen repeatedly, ten times or more. The genes are TRBV4-3 and TRBJ2-7; 10 bases match TRBD2. The V segment lost 0 bases and the J segment 1 base; nucleotides outside the gene matches: 12. The CDR3 consists of 19 residues. Germline-derived CDR1 and CDR2 are LGHNA and YSLEER. CDR3 loop: CASSQDLTSGISGSYEQYF. The CDR3 coding sequence is TGCGCCAGCAGCCAAGATCTCACTAGCGGGATATCGGGGTCCTACGAGCAGTACTTC.

There are many counts of this clonotype. J is TRBJ2-6 and V is TRBV3-1; D gene unclear. CDR1 is LGHDT, CDR2 YNNKEL, per germline (reference sequence). This CDR3 has 11 residues. The germline V and J ends were trimmed by 4 bases and 8 bases, with 3 bases remaining between them. The CDR3 nucleotides are TGTGCCAGCAGCCTAACCAACGTCCTGACTTTC. Translation: CASSLTNVLTF.

There are many counts of this clonotype. This chain links TRBV28 with TRBJ1-1; D perhaps matches TRBD1 (6 bases). The V and J ends lost 3 bases and 1 base respectively, with 15 bases between them. This CDR3 is 16 amino acids long. Germline V CDR1 and CDR2: MDHEN, SYDVKM. Written as DNA, the CDR3 is TGTGCCAGCAGTTTTTGGGGGGCTCGGGGGAACACTGAAGCTTTCTTT. Translated: CASSFWGARGNTEAFF.

This clonotype came up a few times. This chain connects TRBV29-1 to TRBJ2-4; D unresolved. CDR1 is SQVTM and CDR2 is ANQGSEA in the germline V gene. CDR3 size: 12 residues. V dropped 2 bases and J dropped 5 bases, with 7 bases sitting between them. CDR3 DNA sequence: TGCAGCGTTGAACCTGTCCAAAACATTCAGTACTTC. Its protein is CSVEPVQNIQYF.

In this sample, this clonotype turned up many times. This sequence joins TRBV28 and TRBJ2-3, with TRBD2 identical over 7 bases. V was clipped by 6 bases and J by 2 bases; unmatched bases: 2. The CDR3 has 13 amino acids. Germline CDR1 is MDHEN and CDR2 is SYDVKM. CDR3 sequence reads: CASSLADTDTQYF. As DNA, the CDR3 is TGTGCCAGCAGCCTAGCGGACACAGATACGCAGTATTTT.

This clonotype appeared many times. The chain recombines TRBV6-9 with TRBJ1-6; D remains ambiguous. Deletions cut 8 bases from V and 9 bases from J, with 14 bases between. Germline CDR1 reads MNHGY; CDR2 reads SVAAGI. The CDR3 consists of 13 residues. The CDR3 DNA sequence: TGTGCCAGCCGGGAGGGAGTGGGTTCACCCCTCCACTTT. Its protein is CASREGVGSPLHF.

This clonotype was counted at least ten times. The chain combines TRBV2 with TRBJ1-1, with D unresolved. The V and J ends lost 7 bases and 12 bases respectively, with 15 bases between them. This CDR3 has 11 residues. Germline V gene lookup returns CDR1 SNHLY and CDR2 FYNNEI. CDR3 in amino acids: CASTQEGLTFF. The CDR3 DNA reads as TGTGCCAGCACTCAGGAAGGGCTCACTTTCTTT.

The chain carries TRBV6-4 and TRBJ1-2; D is unclear. CDR3 length: 12 residues. Trimming took 2 bases from V and 5 from J, leaving 6 bases between them. The germline V gene has CDR1 MRHNA and CDR2 SNTAGT. The DNA for the CDR3 is TGTGCCAGCAGTGACGGTTCTTATGGCTACACCTTC. Translated, it gives CASSDGSYGYTF.

This clonotype was seen at least ten times. The rearrangement joins TRBV18 to TRBJ2-1; D is undetermined. Germline CDR1 reads KGHSH; CDR2 reads LQKENI. The CDR3 runs to 15 residues. Between the trimmed V and J ends, which lost 0 bases and 7 bases, there was a span of 13 bases. The CDR3 bases are TGTGCCAGCTCACCACCCAACGGGTTGGGAAATGAGCAGTTCTTC. Translating it yields CASSPPNGLGNEQFF.

In this sample, this clonotype turned up many times. J is TRBJ2-7 and V is TRBV5-6; weak D call: TRBD1 (5 bases). V lost 0 bases and J 4 bases, leaving 11 bases between the germline ends. Germline CDR1 is SGHDT and CDR2 is YYEEEE. The CDR3 runs 14 residues. CDR3 sequence reads: CASSLGGDSYEQYF. In DNA form, the CDR3 reads TGTGCCAGCAGCTTGGGGGGCGACAGTTACGAGCAGTACTTC.

This clonotype was detected ten times or more. This chain connects TRBV10-3 to TRBJ2-7; either TRBD1 or TRBD2 may fit D (6 bases each). The CDR3 loop spans 16 amino acids. CDR1 and CDR2 (germline): ENHRY, SYGVKD. Trimming removed 3 bases from V and 3 bases from J, with 18 bases in between. The CDR3 DNA sequence: TGTGCCATCAGTGATACCTTAACAGGGAGGAGCTACGAGCAGTACTTC. This translates into CAISDTLTGRSYEQYF.

At least ten counts were recorded for this clonotype. V gene TRBV2 combines with J gene TRBJ2-3, with 7 bases aligning to TRBD1. The CDR3 has 15 residues. Germline CDR1 and CDR2: SNHLY and FYNNEI. Losses at the gene ends were 6 bases for V and 0 bases for J; bases not matched to a gene: 6. The CDR3: CASSEGQPSTDTQYF. Written as DNA, the CDR3 is TGTGCCAGCAGCGAGGGACAGCCTAGCACAGATACGCAGTATTTT. Combining the CDR3 with reference TRBV2 and TRBJ2-3 gives the whole variable domain EPEVTQTPSHQVTQMGQEVILRCVPISNHLYFYWYRQILGQKVEFLVSFYNNEISEKSEIFDDQFSVERPDGSNFTLKIRSTKLEDSAMYFCASSEGQPSTDTQYFGPGTRLTVL.

This clonotype has a count of ten or more. The genes are TRBV7-9 and TRBJ1-5; D perhaps matches TRBD1 (5 bases). V was pared by 2 bases and J by 7 bases, with 9 bases between. The CDR3 extends over 13 amino acids. Germline CDR1 is SEHNR and CDR2 is FQNEAQ (reference sequence). The CDR3 DNA follows: TGTGCCAGCAGCTTAAGGAAGGGGCAGCCCCAGCATTTT. This codes for CASSLRKGQPQHF. Full variable domain (remainder filled in from reference TRBV7-9 and TRBJ1-5): DTGVSQNPRHKITKRGQNVTFRCDPISEHNRLYWYRQTLGQGPEFLTYFQNEAQLEKSRLLSDRFSAERPKGSFSTLEIQRTEQGDSAMYLCASSLRKGQPQHFGDGTRLSIL.

The sample holds many counts of this clonotype. The chain uses TRBV7-6 and TRBJ2-3, with 9 bases fitting TRBD2. CDR1 is SGHVS and CDR2 is FNYEAQ in the germline V gene. This CDR3 region has 16 residues. V was pared by 5 bases and J by 1 base, with 7 bases of the junction left unmatched. In DNA form, the CDR3 reads TGTGCCAGCAGCCGCGGGAGGGCCCCTGGCACAGATACGCAGTATTTT. Translation: CASSRGRAPGTDTQYF.

This clonotype has a count of ten or more. This chain uses TRBV28 with TRBJ2-1; maybe TRBD1 (8 bases). Per the germline V gene, CDR1 is MDHEN and CDR2 is SYDVKM. V was clipped by 6 bases and J by 3 bases, with 15 bases between them. The CDR3 contains 15 residues. This CDR3 is CASSQYRGGYNEQFF. In DNA form, the CDR3 reads TGTGCCAGCAGCCAATACAGGGGGGGCTACAATGAGCAGTTCTTC.

This clonotype appeared many times. The chain couples TRBV28 to TRBJ1-5, with no clear D. Deletions cut 2 bases from V and 4 bases from J, with 6 bases between. Germline V gene sequence: CDR1 MDHEN, CDR2 SYDVKM. The CDR3 consists of 13 residues. CDR3 amino acids: CASSLGENQPQHF. Written as DNA, the CDR3 is TGTGCCAGCAGTTTAGGGGAGAATCAGCCCCAGCATTTT.

This clonotype was seen many times. The chain carries TRBV10-3 and TRBJ2-3, with 10 nucleotides matching TRBD2. The CDR3 runs to 16 residues. Germline V CDR1 and CDR2: ENHRY, SYGVKD. V lost 4 bases to trimming and J lost 2 bases; unmatched junction nucleotides: 6. CDR3 nucleotides: TGTGCCATCAGTGCGGCTAGCGGGGGTTTCACAGATACGCAGTATTTT. The encoded protein is CAISAASGGFTDTQYF.

Points on this clonotype: A much larger clone lies a single base off, so this may be a read error. The chain has TRBV20-1 and TRBJ2-4; 9 nucleotides match TRBD2. Unmatched junction bases numbered 6, after V lost 5 bases and J lost 7 bases. Per the germline V gene, CDR1 is DFQATT and CDR2 is SNEGSKA (reference sequence). The CDR3 is made up of 13 amino acids. In nucleotides, the CDR3 is TGCAGTGCTTCCGCGGGAGGGGTGAACATTCAGTACTTC. The encoded protein is CSASAGGVNIQYF.

This clonotype was detected ten times or more. V is TRBV6-6 and J is TRBJ1-5; a weak D match, TRBD1 (6 bases). Germline CDR1 is MNHNY and CDR2 is SVGAGI (reference sequence). Trimming left V 1 base short and J 3 bases short, with 7 bases between. The CDR3 is 14 amino acids. CDR3 DNA: TGTGCCAGCAGTTACTTGGGGGCCAATCAGCCCCAGCATTTT. This gives the protein CASSYLGANQPQHF.

This clonotype was picked up a small number of times. The junction and the germline gene differ at one end; a read error may be behind it. The chain is built from TRBV7-9 and TRBJ2-3; D is perhaps TRBD1 (6 bases). The CDR3 has 15 residues. CDR1 is SEHNR, CDR2 FQNEAQ, per germline (reference sequence). The CDR3 is CVSTERTDLTDTQYF. Here the CDR3 DNA reads TGTGTCAGCACCGAAAGGACAGACCTTACAGATACGCAGTATTTT.

V and J are TRBV6-6 and TRBJ1-5; the D gene is possibly TRBD1 (5 bases). CDR1 MNHNY and CDR2 SVGAGI come from the germline V gene (reference sequence). The length of the CDR3 is 16 residues. Trimming stripped 2 bases from V and 0 bases from J, with 11 bases between. CDR3 in amino acids: CASSYPGLISNQPQHF. The CDR3 region has the DNA TGTGCCAGCAGTTACCCGGGACTGATTAGCAATCAGCCCCAGCATTTT.